The 27 T cell receptor beta chains given below trace back to one sample, sequenced in a study of T-cell reconstitution after alpha-beta-depleted transplantation in children. The authors prepared the TCRbeta library with unique molecular identifiers. TCRdb analysed the PCR reads with MiXCR anew, one entry per CDR3 protein. The sample has some 600,000 distinct CDR3 sequences; roughly 13% are singletons. The material sequenced was PBMCs, mostly from graft donor cells, taken 360 days after TCRalphabeta/CD19-depleted stem cell transplant. The receptors originated from a male patient younger than 18 who had a stem cell transplant for acute myeloid leukemia, so the T cells may come from the graft donor.

The rearrangement links TRBV2 to TRBJ1-2, with a tentative D call TRBD1 (6 bases). Germline CDR1 SNHLY, CDR2 FYNNEI. With 4 bases removed from V and 0 bases from J, the gap between germline ends came to 12 bases. CDR3 length equals 15 residues. The CDR3 DNA sequence: TGTGCCAGCAGTGTTTTACAGGGAGCTAACTATGGCTACACCTTC. It yields the protein CASSVLQGANYGYTF.

The chain links TRBV20-1 to TRBJ2-7; D not certain. Trimming pared 3 bases from V and 8 bases from J, leaving 17 bases between. The CDR3 has 13 residues. Germline V lookup: CDR1 DFQATT, CDR2 SNEGSKA (reference sequence). The CDR3 sequence: CSASRKSQGKQYF. The CDR3 region has the DNA TGCAGTGCTAGTAGGAAATCTCAAGGCAAGCAGTACTTC.

This clonotype was picked up a small number of times. The V gene is TRBV7-9, the J gene TRBJ1-2; a weak D match, TRBD1 (6 bases). CDR1 and CDR2 (germline): SEHNR, FQNEAQ (reference sequence). V lost 3 bases, J lost 4 bases, and 12 bases lay in between. This CDR3 is 14 amino acids long. The CDR3 is CASSFQGQFYGYTF. In DNA form, the CDR3 reads TGTGCCAGCAGCTTTCAAGGACAGTTCTATGGCTACACCTTC.

This clonotype was detected only a few times. The V gene is TRBV28, the J gene TRBJ1-2; 8 bases line up with TRBD1. The length of the CDR3 is 15 residues. Germline CDR1 reads MDHEN; CDR2 reads SYDVKM. V dropped 1 base and J dropped 7; count of bases not matched to a gene: 8. The CDR3 region has the DNA TGTGCCAGCAGTTTATTCGGACAGGGCTTCGTTGGCTACACCTTC. This encodes CASSLFGQGFVGYTF.

This clonotype was seen ten or more times. The chain has TRBV4-3 and TRBJ2-2; 8 bases fit TRBD1. V lost 3 bases to trimming and J lost 5 bases; unmatched junction nucleotides: 5. CDR3 length: 15 amino acids. CDR1 and CDR2 (germline): LGHNA, YSLEER. Here the CDR3 reads CASSHPTGGTGELFF. In nucleotides, the CDR3 is TGCGCCAGCAGCCACCCCACAGGGGGAACCGGGGAGCTGTTTTTT.

The V call is TRBV6-2 or TRBV6-3, the J call TRBJ2-7; 8 nucleotides align to TRBD1. Germline CDR1 and CDR2: MNHEY and SVGEGT. The CDR3 is 14 amino acids. V was clipped by 5 bases and J by 5 bases; unmatched bases: 8. Here the CDR3 DNA reads TGTGCCAGCAGTCCTCGGGACAGGTTACACGAGCAGTACTTC. Translation gives CASSPRDRLHEQYF.

The chain employs TRBV5-4 and TRBJ2-7; a possible D gene is TRBD2 (6 bases). In germline, CDR1 is SGHNT, CDR2 YYREEE (reference sequence). Trimming cost V 2 bases and J 5 bases, with 11 bases left between them. CDR3 length: 13 amino acids. In nucleotides, the CDR3 is TGTGCCAGCAGCTTTAGTAGCGGAAACGAGCAGTACTTC. This translates into CASSFSSGNEQYF. Looking up the rest from reference TRBV5-4 and TRBJ2-7 gives the full variable domain: ETGVTQSPTHLIKTRGQQVTLRCSSQSGHNTVSWYQQALGQGPQFIFQYYREEENGRGNFPPRFSGLQFPNYSSELNVNALELDDSALYLCASSFSSGNEQYFGPGTRLTVT.

This clonotype occurred a few times. The J gene is TRBJ2-2, the V gene TRBV12-3 or TRBV12-4, with 7 bases that match TRBD1. The CDR3 covers 16 residues. The J segment lost 4 bases and the V segment lost 5 bases, leaving 10 bases of the junction unmatched. CDR3 in amino acids: CASSPHDRVGTGELFF. The CDR3 nucleotides are TGTGCCAGCAGTCCTCACGACAGGGTTGGCACCGGGGAGCTGTTTTTT.

The V gene is TRBV20-1, the J gene TRBJ2-7, with 8 bases matching TRBD1. From germline, CDR1 is DFQATT and CDR2 SNEGSKA (reference sequence). Trimming at V came to 3 bases and at J to 6 bases, leaving 4 bases not matched to a gene. This CDR3 spans 12 amino acids. CDR3 sequence reads: CSASLTGGEQYF. In DNA form, the CDR3 reads TGCAGTGCTAGTCTCACAGGGGGCGAGCAGTACTTC.

This clonotype has only a few counts. The rearrangement uses TRBV28 and TRBJ1-4; TRBD1 matches 7 bases. CDR1 MDHEN and CDR2 SYDVKM come from the germline V gene. Germline trimming cut 4 bases from V and 4 bases from J; bases unmatched to any gene: 9. CDR3 length equals 16 residues. The chain's CDR3 is CASSYLDRVLNEKLFF. CDR3 DNA: TGTGCCAGCAGTTACCTTGACAGGGTTCTTAATGAAAAACTGTTTTTT.

This clonotype was picked up many times. The V gene is TRBV12-3 or TRBV12-4, the J gene TRBJ2-1; the match to TRBD2 covers 11 bases. V trimming: 7 bases; J trimming: 0 bases; junction bases outside the gene matches: 11. There are 18 residues in the CDR3. CDR3 in DNA: TGTGCCAGCACCCCGGGTAGCGGGGGGGTTAGCTCCTACAATGAGCAGTTCTTC. Translation: CASTPGSGGVSSYNEQFF.

This clonotype was seen at least ten times. V and J are TRBV12-3 or TRBV12-4 and TRBJ2-3; 12 bases are shared with TRBD2. The ends lost 2 bases at V and 3 bases at J; junction bases unmatched: 3. The CDR3 sequence is 16 residues long. DNA for the CDR3: TGTGCCAGCAGTTTACTAGCGGGAGGGCCGACAGATACGCAGTATTTT. Amino acid sequence: CASSLLAGGPTDTQYF.

This clonotype was found many times. The V gene is TRBV20-1, the J gene TRBJ2-4; 11 nucleotides align to TRBD2. Germline CDR1 is DFQATT and CDR2 is SNEGSKA (reference sequence). This CDR3 comprises 13 residues. Losses at the gene ends were 6 bases for V and 8 bases for J; bases not matched to a gene: 6. The CDR3 spells CSAPTSGNDIQYF. CDR3 in DNA: TGCAGTGCCCCGACTAGCGGGAATGACATTCAGTACTTC.

V gene TRBV6-2 or TRBV6-3 combines with J gene TRBJ2-5; TRBD2 aligns across 7 bases. The CDR3 sequence is 17 residues long. The germline CDR1 and CDR2 sequences are MNHEY and SVGEGT. V gave up 3 bases and J gave up 1 base; unmatched junction bases: 11. The chain's CDR3 is CASSYPIAGVIQETQYF. In DNA form, the CDR3 reads TGTGCCAGCAGTTATCCCATCGCGGGAGTGATCCAAGAGACCCAGTACTTC.

This clonotype appeared many times. This chain uses TRBV20-1 with TRBJ2-7, with D uncertain. V shed 1 base and J shed 6 bases, with 13 bases lying between them. CDR3 size: 13 residues. CDR1 is DFQATT and CDR2 is SNEGSKA in the germline V gene (reference sequence). CDR3 residues: CSARGEGVGEQYF. DNA of the CDR3: TGCAGTGCTAGAGGTGAAGGAGTGGGCGAGCAGTACTTC.

V gene TRBV7-9 combines with J gene TRBJ2-1; TRBD2 aligns across 11 bases. The V and J ends lost 2 bases and 9 bases, in that order; junction bases with no gene match: 12. Germline CDR1 is SEHNR and CDR2 is FQNEAQ (reference sequence). The CDR3 is 17 residues long. The CDR3 DNA reads TGTGCCAGCAGCTTAAGCCTCACGGGACTAGCGGCTCCTGAGCAGTTCTTC. Translation: CASSLSLTGLAAPEQFF.

This clonotype occurred a few times. The chain employs TRBV5-4 and TRBJ2-5, with a possible D match to TRBD2 (6 bases). Germline CDR1 and CDR2: SGHNT and YYREEE (reference sequence). V was shortened by 2 bases and J by 5 bases, with 25 bases between the two germline ends. The CDR3 extends over 18 amino acids. CDR3 bases: TGTGCCAGCAGCTTAATCGGGAGACACATGGCAGCTACGGAGACCCAGTACTTC. Protein product: CASSLIGRHMAATETQYF.

This clonotype was seen at least ten times. The chain joins TRBV7-6 to TRBJ2-3; 7 bases align to TRBD2. The V gene's germline CDR1 is SGHVS and CDR2 FNYEAQ. Unmatched junction bases numbered 14, after V lost 4 bases and J lost 10 bases. The CDR3 is made up of 15 amino acids. The CDR3 loop reads CASSSDPSGLQSQYF. The CDR3 DNA sequence: TGTGCCAGCAGCTCGGATCCGTCGGGACTACAATCGCAGTATTTT.

The V call is TRBV12-3 or TRBV12-4, the J call TRBJ2-7; TRBD1 matches at 7 bases. The CDR3 contains 15 residues. The V segment lost 5 bases and the J segment 1 base; nucleotides outside the gene matches: 8. The DNA of the CDR3 is TGTGCCAGCAGTCCCGACAGGGAAGAGTCCTACGAGCAGTACTTC. This encodes CASSPDREESYEQYF.

This clonotype turned up a few times. This chain connects TRBV4-3 to TRBJ2-7; D may correspond to TRBD1 or TRBD2 (6 bases each). The CDR3 consists of 15 residues. Trimming removed 1 base from V and 5 bases from J, with 15 bases in between. From germline, CDR1 is LGHNA and CDR2 YSLEER. The CDR3 loop reads CASSQGPRGRNEQYF. The CDR3 DNA follows: TGCGCCAGCAGCCAAGGACCACGGGGGCGTAACGAGCAGTACTTC.

The chain links TRBV20-1 to TRBJ2-3; 8 bases line up with TRBD2. J lost 2 bases, V lost 8 bases, and 3 bases had no gene match. Per the germline V gene, CDR1 is DFQATT and CDR2 is SNEGSKA (reference sequence). This CDR3 has 12 residues. The CDR3 DNA reads as TGCAGTCTGACTAGCGCCACAGATACGCAGTATTTT. Its protein is CSLTSATDTQYF.

This sequence joins TRBV6-2 or TRBV6-3 and TRBJ2-5, with D possibly being TRBD2 (5 bases). The CDR3 totals 20 residues. The germline V and J ends were trimmed by 0 bases and 4 bases, with 27 bases remaining between them. Germline V CDR1 and CDR2: MNHEY, SVGEGT. CDR3 DNA: TGTGCCAGCAGTTACTCAACGGAGTTGGGAGAAAAGTGGAGTGGAGAGACCCAGTACTTC. Amino acid sequence: CASSYSTELGEKWSGETQYF.

This clonotype has ten or more counts. V is TRBV20-1 and J is TRBJ2-7; 9 bases fit TRBD2. The trim removed 3 bases at V and 4 bases at J, leaving 10 bases unmatched. The CDR3 covers 15 residues. Germline CDR1 is DFQATT and CDR2 is SNEGSKA (reference sequence). The CDR3 region has the DNA TGCAGTGCTAGTATCGTCGGGACTAGCATTTACGAGCAGTACTTC. Its translation is CSASIVGTSIYEQYF.

V is TRBV20-1 and J is TRBJ2-7; D not certain. This CDR3 has 14 residues. The germline V gene encodes CDR1 DFQATT and CDR2 SNEGSKA (reference sequence). The V end was cut by 4 bases, the J end by 0 bases, with 13 bases between. The CDR3 is CSAKRSGFSYEQYF. DNA of the CDR3: TGCAGTGCTAAAAGGTCCGGATTCTCCTACGAGCAGTACTTC.

J is TRBJ2-1 and V is TRBV7-2; 10 positions match TRBD1. This CDR3 is 15 amino acids long. Germline loops: CDR1 SGHTA, CDR2 FQGNSA. V lost 4 bases, J lost 7 bases, and 7 bases stayed unmatched. The CDR3 DNA reads as TGTGCCAGCAGCTGGGACAGGGGAATAGGGAATGAGCAGTTCTTC. This sequence encodes CASSWDRGIGNEQFF.

The chain recombines TRBV20-1 with TRBJ2-7, with 9 bases matching TRBD2. After removal of 5 bases from V and 7 bases from J, the junction contained 6 bases not matched to a gene. CDR1 is DFQATT, CDR2 SNEGSKA, per germline (reference sequence). This CDR3 has 12 amino acids. Written as DNA, the CDR3 is TGCAGTGCTTTAGCGGGAGATAAGGAGCAGTACTTC. Protein: CSALAGDKEQYF.

The V gene is TRBV15, the J gene TRBJ2-1; 12 bases line up with TRBD2. V lost 3 bases, J lost 7 bases, and 4 bases stayed unmatched. Germline values: CDR1 LNHNV, CDR2 YYDKDF (reference sequence). This CDR3 has 15 amino acids. The DNA for the CDR3 is TGTGCCACCAGCAGGAGGACTAGCGGGATGAATGAGCAGTTCTTC. This gives the protein CATSRRTSGMNEQFF. Based on the CDR3 plus reference TRBV15 and TRBJ2-1, the full variable domain is DAMVIQNPRYQVTQFGKPVTLSCSQTLNHNVMYWYQQKSSQAPKLLFHYYDKDFNNEADTPDNFQSRRPNTSFCFLDIRSPGLGDTAMYLCATSRRTSGMNEQFFGPGTRLTVL.